This T cell receptor (beta chain) was found in a study of tumor-infiltrating lymphocytes in primary liver carcinoma (dated by TCRdb to between 2016 and 2019). With regard to the full study: Of the five patients, three men and two women aged 30 to 69 years, four had hepatocellular carcinoma and one had combined HCC and intrahepatic cholangiocarcinoma. Tumors of the five patients were stage T1-T3 N0M0 with maximum diameters of roughly 4.2 to 11 cm. Roughly 3.65 to 7.13 million productive TCRbeta reads were obtained per sample, and no significant difference in read depth was found between tissue types. Across five regions of each liver tumor, along with adjacent normal tissue and blood, the study brought together TCRbeta repertoire sequencing, expression microarrays and whole-exome sequencing. A total of some 35 specimens from 5 patients underwent TCRbeta repertoire sequencing, comprising 25 or so tumor regions, 5 adjacent noncancerous liver tissues and 5 peripheral blood samples. To link TCRbeta repertoire diversity to the local molecular phenotype, the approximately 23 tumor region samples were profiled with Agilent mRNA microarrays. Repertoires from technical replicates were highly reproducible, with mean shared-clone rates around 0.87 and correlation coefficients above 0.95. Findings and caveats that apply to the study as a whole: Only 4 to 6 patients were included in the study, and the authors note that the findings should be validated in a larger study. Pairs of tumor regions showed greater repertoire overlap (mean about 36%) than tumor-adjacent pairs (approximately 17%) or tumor-blood pairs (roughly 15%), which is consistent with antigen-driven expansion. Only about 8-25% of top clones were found in all five regions of a tumor, suggesting spatial heterogeneity of tumor-infiltrating T cells. Because sequencing covered only the TCR beta chain and unpaired alpha chains were not captured, true repertoire diversity is likely underestimated. Comparison of CD4+ and CD8+ T cell repertoires was precluded by the use of bulk unsorted samples. A significantly larger repertoire fraction was made up by the top 250 clones in tumors than in blood (p = 0.039).

This clonotype was seen only once. Its antigen remains unidentified. No much larger clonotype is one base removed from it; base qualities were not supplied. A single read counts as weak evidence. Without any cell sorting, total RNA and DNA were co-extracted from about 21-30 mg of bulk tissue using the AllPrep DNA/RNA mini kit. Between November 2015 and early 2016, roughly 5 patients in China with histopathologically diagnosed primary liver carcinoma had their tumors surgically resected. Chronic HBV infection was present in the patients, and the patients were treatment-naive at sampling. Each tumor was sampled at five spatially separated regions: the superior, inferior, left-lateral and right-lateral poles and the tumor centre. More than 75% viable tumor cells were found by histology in every tumor sample. Fresh tumor and adjacent tissue pieces were bisected, with one half stored in RNAlater at -80 degrees C and the other half sent for histology.

The CDR3 goes from the cysteine to the phenylalanine over 14 residues. Here the CDR3 DNA is all that survives: 42 bases in frame from base 1. Between the V and J ends, shortened by 4 bases and 3 bases respectively, the junction contains 10 bases. Starting from 500 to 600 ng total RNA, TCRbeta-specific cDNA was produced by reverse transcription with a constant-region primer and ProtoScript II reverse transcriptase. TCRbeta libraries were built with three nested multiplex PCR rounds, a slightly modified ARM-PCR procedure. Multiplex TRBV1-TRBV30 forward primers and a Cbeta reverse primer were used in the first two PCR rounds, each of which was run for 10 cycles. Sample barcodes and Illumina adapters were added in a final 25-cycle PCR with Deep VentR polymerase. Amplicons of 200-500 bp were gel-purified with a QIAquick gel extraction kit before sequencing. An Illumina HiSeq 2500 was used to sequence the TCRbeta amplicons with 250-bp paired-end reads. On the authors' methods: Reads were quality-trimmed with Trimmomatic v0.33, and paired reads were merged with FLASH v1.2.11 to recover full CDR3 sequences. MiGEC v1.2.1b assigned V, D and J germline segments to the rearranged TCRbeta sequences. VDJtools v1.0.0 computed clonotype statistics and Shannon-Wiener diversity indices. Except for diversity analysis, only the 250 most abundant clonotypes of each sample were used in subsequent analyses to reduce sampling bias. In TCRdb, the public reads were trimmed at Q25 with fastp and aligned with MiXCR, with productive beta chains retained. All rows with the same CDR3 protein become a single entry with the most common DNA and genes. TCRdb's processing, not the authors', yielded these V and J calls. The sample includes 150,000 to 200,000 distinct CDR3 sequences, with 85% observed a single time. The top ten hold around a sixth of the sample.

The specimen sequenced was tumor tissue from primary liver carcinoma. The clonotype comes from a man aged 35 to 55 with primary liver carcinoma and hepatitis B virus infection. Recombination connected TRBV12-3 or TRBV12-4 to TRBJ1-5, with a tentative D gene TRBD1 over 5 matching bases. CDR3 reads: CASSSGVTNQPQHF. Read as DNA, the sequence is TGTGCCAGCAGTTCGGGGGTTACCAATCAGCCCCAGCATTTT.